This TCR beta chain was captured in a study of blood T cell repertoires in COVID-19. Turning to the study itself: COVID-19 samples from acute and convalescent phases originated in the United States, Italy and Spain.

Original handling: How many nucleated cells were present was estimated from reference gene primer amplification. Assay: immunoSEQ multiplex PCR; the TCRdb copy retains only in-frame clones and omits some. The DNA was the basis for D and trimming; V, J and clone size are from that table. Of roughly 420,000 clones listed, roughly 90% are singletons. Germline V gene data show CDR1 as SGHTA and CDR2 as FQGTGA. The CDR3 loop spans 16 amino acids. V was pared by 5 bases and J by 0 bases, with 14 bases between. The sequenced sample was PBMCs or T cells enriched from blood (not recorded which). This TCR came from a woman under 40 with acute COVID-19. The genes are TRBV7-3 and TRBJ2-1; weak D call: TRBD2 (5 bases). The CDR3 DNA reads TGTGCCAGCAGCGGGCTTGAAGCGGTCTCCTACAATGAGCAGTTCTTC. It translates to CASSGLEAVSYNEQFF.